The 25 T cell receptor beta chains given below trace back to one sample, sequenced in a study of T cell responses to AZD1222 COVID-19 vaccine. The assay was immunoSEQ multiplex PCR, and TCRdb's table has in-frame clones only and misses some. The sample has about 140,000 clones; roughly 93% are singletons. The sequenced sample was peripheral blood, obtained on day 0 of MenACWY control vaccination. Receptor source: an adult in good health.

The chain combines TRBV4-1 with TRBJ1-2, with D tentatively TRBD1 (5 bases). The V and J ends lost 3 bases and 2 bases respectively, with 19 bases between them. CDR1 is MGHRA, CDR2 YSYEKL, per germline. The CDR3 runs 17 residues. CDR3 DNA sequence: TGCGCCAGCAGCCATGGGGCCCTAGGGGAGACGAACTATGGCTACACCTTC. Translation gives CASSHGALGETNYGYTF.

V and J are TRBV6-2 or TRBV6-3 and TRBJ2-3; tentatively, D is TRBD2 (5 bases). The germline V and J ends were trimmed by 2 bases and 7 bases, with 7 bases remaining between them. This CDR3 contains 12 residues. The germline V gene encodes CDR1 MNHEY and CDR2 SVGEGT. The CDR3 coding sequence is TGTGCCAGCAGTTACGGACTCTATACGCAGTATTTT. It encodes CASSYGLYTQYF.

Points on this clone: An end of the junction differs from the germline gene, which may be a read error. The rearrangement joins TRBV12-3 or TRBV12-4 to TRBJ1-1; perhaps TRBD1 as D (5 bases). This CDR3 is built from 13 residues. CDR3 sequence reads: CASRSAGNAEAFF. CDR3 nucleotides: TGTGCCAGCAGATCCGCAGGGAACGCTGAAGCTTTCTTT.

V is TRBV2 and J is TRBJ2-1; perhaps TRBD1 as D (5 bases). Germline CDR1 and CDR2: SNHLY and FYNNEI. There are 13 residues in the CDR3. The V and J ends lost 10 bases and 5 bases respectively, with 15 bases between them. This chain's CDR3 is CAILDGANNEQFF. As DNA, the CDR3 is TGTGCCATTCTTGATGGGGCTAACAATGAGCAGTTCTTC.

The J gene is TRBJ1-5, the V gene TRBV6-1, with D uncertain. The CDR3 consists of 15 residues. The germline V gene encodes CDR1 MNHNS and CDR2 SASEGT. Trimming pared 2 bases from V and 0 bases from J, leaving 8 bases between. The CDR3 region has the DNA TGTGCCAGCAGTGAACTTTTTAATAGCAATCAGCCCCAGCATTTT. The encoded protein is CASSELFNSNQPQHF.

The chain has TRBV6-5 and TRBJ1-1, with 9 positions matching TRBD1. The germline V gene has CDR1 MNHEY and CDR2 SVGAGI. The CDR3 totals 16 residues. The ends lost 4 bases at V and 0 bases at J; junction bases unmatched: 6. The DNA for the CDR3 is TGTGCCAGCAGTTCCCGGACAGGGGCGATGAACACTGAAGCTTTCTTT. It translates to CASSSRTGAMNTEAFF.

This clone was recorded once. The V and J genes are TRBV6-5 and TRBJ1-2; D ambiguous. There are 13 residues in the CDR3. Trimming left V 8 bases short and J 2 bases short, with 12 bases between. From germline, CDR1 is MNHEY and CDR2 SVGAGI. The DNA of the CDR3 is TGTGCCAGCTCTGAGCTCAACAACTATGGCTACACCTTC. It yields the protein CASSELNNYGYTF.

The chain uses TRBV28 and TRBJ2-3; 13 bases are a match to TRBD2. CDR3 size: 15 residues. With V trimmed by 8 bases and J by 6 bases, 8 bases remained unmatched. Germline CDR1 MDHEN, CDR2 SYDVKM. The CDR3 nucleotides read TGTGCCAGCTTTACTAGCGGGAGGGCCGTGGATACGCAGTATTTT. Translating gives CASFTSGRAVDTQYF.

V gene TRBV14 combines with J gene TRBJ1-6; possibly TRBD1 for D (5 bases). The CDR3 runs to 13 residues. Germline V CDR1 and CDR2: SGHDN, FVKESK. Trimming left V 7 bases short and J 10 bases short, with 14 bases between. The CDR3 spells CASNGARRSPLHF. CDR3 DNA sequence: TGTGCCAGCAATGGGGCGAGGAGATCACCCCTCCACTTT.

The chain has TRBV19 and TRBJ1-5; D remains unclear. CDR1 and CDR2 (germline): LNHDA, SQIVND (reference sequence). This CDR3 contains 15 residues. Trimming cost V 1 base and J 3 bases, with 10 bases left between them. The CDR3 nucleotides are TGTGCCAGTAGTATAGGCGGATGGGACAATCAGCCCCAGCATTTT. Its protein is CASSIGGWDNQPQHF.

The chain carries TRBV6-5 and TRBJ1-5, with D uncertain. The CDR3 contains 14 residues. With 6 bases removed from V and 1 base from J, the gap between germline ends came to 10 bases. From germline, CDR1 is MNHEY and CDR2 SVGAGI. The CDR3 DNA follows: TGTGCCAGCAGACGGAGAGTAAGCAATCAGCCCCAGCATTTT. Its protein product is CASRRRVSNQPQHF.

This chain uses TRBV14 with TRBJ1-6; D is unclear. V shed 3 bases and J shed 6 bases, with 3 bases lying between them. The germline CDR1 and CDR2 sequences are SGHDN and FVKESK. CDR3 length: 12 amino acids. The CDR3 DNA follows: TGTGCCAGCAGCCAGACTAATTCACCCCTCCACTTT. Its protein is CASSQTNSPLHF.

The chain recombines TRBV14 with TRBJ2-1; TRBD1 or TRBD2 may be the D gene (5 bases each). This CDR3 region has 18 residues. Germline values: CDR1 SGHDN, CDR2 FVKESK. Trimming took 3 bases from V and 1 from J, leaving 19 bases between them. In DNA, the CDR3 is TGTGCCAGCAGCCACCTAAGGGACCTCCAGGCGTCCTACAATGAGCAGTTCTTC. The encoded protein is CASSHLRDLQASYNEQFF.

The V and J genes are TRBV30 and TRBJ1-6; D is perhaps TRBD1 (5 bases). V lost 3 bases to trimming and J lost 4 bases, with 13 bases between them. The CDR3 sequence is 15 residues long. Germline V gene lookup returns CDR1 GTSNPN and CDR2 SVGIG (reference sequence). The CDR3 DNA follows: TGTGCCTGGAGGAGCCGGGGCGGTTATAATTCACCCCTCCACTTT. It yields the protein CAWRSRGGYNSPLHF.

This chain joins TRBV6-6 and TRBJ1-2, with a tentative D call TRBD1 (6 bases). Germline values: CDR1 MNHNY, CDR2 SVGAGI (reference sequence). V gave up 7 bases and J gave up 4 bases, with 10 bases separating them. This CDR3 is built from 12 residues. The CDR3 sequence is CASTGQSYGYTF. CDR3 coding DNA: TGTGCCAGCACAGGACAGAGCTATGGCTACACCTTC.

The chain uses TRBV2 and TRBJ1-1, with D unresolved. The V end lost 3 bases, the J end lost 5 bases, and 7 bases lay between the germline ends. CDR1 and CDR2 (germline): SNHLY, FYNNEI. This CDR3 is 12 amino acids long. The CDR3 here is CASSERVTEAFF. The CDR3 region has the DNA TGTGCCAGCAGTGAGAGGGTTACTGAAGCTTTCTTT. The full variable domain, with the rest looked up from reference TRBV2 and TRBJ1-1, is EPEVTQTPSHQVTQMGQEVILRCVPISNHLYFYWYRQILGQKVEFLVSFYNNEISEKSEIFDDQFSVERPDGSNFTLKIRSTKLEDSAMYFCASSERVTEAFFGQGTRLTVV.

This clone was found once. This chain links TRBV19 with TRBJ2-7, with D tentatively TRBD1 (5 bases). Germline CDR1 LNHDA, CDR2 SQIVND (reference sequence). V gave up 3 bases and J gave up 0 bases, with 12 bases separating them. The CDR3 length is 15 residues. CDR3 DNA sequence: TGTGCCAGTAGTATGGGTCAGGGCAGCTCCTACGAGCAGTACTTC. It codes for CASSMGQGSSYEQYF. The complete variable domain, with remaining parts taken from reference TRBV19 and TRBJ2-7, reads DGGITQSPKYLFRKEGQNVTLSCEQNLNHDAMYWYRQDPGQGLRLIYYSQIVNDFQKGDIAEGYSVSREKKESFPLTVTSAQKNPTAFYLCASSMGQGSSYEQYFGPGTRLTVT.

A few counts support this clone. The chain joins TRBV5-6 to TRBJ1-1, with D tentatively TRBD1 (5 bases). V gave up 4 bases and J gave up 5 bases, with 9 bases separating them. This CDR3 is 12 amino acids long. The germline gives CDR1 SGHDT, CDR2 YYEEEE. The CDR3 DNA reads TGTGCCAGCAGCAAAAGACAGACTGAAGCTTTCTTT. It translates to CASSKRQTEAFF. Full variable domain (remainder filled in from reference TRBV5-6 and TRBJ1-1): DAGVTQSPTHLIKTRGQQVTLRCSPKSGHDTVSWYQQALGQGPQFIFQYYEEEERQRGNFPDRFSGHQFPNYSSELNVNALLLGDSALYLCASSKRQTEAFFGQGTRLTVV.

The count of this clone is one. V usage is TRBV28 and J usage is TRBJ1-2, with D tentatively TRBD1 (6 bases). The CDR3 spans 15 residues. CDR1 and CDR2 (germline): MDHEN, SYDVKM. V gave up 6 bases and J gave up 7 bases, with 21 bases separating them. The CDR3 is CASRALNGRGGGYTF. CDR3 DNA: TGTGCCAGCAGAGCCCTGAATGGCAGGGGTGGTGGCTACACCTTC.

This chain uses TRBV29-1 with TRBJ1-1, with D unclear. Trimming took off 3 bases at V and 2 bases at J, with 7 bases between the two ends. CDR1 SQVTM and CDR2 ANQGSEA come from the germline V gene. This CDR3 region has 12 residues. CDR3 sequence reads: CSVDPSNTEAFF. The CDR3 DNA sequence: TGCAGCGTTGACCCCTCTAACACTGAAGCTTTCTTT.

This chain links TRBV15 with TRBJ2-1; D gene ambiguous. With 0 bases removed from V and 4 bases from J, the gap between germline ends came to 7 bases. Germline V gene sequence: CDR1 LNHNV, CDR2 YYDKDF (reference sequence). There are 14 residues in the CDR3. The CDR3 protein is CATSRESVYNEQFF. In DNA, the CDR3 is TGTGCCACCAGCAGAGAATCCGTTTACAATGAGCAGTTCTTC.

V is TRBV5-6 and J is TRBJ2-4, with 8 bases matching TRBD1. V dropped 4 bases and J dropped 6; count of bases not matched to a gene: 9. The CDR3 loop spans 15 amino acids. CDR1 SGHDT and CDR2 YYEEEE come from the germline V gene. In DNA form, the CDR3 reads TGTGCCAGCAGCACACCGGGACAGGACATAAACATTCAGTACTTC. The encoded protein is CASSTPGQDINIQYF.

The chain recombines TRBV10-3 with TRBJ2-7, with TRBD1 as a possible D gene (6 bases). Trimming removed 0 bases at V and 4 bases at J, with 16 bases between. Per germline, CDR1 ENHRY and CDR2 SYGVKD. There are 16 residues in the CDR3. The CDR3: CAISESYRAGEYEQYF. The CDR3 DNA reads TGTGCCATCAGTGAGTCGTACAGGGCCGGGGAATACGAGCAGTACTTC.

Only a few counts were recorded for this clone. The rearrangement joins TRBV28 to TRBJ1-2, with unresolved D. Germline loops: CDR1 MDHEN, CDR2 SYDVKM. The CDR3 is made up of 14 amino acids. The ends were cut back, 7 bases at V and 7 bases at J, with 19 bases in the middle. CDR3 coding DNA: TGTGCCAGCACCCTACGTACACTTTACGGTGGCTACACCTTC. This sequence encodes CASTLRTLYGGYTF.

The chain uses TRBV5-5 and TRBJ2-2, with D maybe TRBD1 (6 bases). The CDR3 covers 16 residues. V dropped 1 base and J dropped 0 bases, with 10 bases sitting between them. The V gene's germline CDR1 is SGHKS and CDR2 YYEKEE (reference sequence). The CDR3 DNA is TGTGCCAGCAGCTTGAGGGCAGGGGCGAACACCGGGGAGCTGTTTTTT. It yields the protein CASSLRAGANTGELFF. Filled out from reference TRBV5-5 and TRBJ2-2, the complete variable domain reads DAGVTQSPTHLIKTRGQQVTLRCSPISGHKSVSWYQQVLGQGPQFIFQYYEKEERGRGNFPDRFSARQFPNYSSELNVNALLLGDSALYLCASSLRAGANTGELFFGEGSRLTVL.